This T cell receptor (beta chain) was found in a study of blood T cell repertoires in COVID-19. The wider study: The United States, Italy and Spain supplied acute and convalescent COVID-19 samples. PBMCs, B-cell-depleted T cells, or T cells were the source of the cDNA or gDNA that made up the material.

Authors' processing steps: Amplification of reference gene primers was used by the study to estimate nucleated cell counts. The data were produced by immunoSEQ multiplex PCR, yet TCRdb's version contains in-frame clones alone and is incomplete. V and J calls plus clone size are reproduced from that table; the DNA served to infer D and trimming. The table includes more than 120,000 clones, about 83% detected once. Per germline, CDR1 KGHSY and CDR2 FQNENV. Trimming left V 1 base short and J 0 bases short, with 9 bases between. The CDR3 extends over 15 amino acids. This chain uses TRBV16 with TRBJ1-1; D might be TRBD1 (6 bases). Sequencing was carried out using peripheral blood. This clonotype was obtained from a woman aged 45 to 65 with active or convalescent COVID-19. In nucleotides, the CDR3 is TGTGCCAGCAGCCAATACAGGGAAATGAACACTGAAGCTTTCTTT. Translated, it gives CASSQYREMNTEAFF.